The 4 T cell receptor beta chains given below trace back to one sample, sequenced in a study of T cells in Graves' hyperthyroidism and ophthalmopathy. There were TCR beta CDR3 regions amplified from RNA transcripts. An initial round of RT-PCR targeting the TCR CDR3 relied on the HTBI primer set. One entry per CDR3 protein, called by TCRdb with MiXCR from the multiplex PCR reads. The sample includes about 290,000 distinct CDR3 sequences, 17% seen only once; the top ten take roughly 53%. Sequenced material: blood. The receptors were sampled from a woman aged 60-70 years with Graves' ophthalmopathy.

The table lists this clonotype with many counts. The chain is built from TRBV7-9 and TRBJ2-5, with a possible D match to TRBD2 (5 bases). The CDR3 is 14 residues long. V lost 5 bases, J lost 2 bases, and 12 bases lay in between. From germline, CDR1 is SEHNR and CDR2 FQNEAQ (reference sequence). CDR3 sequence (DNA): TGTGCCAGCAGCCCGGGAACAGTTCAAGAGACCCAGTACTTC. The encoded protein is CASSPGTVQETQYF. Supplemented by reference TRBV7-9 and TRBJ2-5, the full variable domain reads DTGVSQNPRHKITKRGQNVTFRCDPISEHNRLYWYRQTLGQGPEFLTYFQNEAQLEKSRLLSDRFSAERPKGSFSTLEIQRTEQGDSAMYLCASSPGTVQETQYFGPGTRLLVL.

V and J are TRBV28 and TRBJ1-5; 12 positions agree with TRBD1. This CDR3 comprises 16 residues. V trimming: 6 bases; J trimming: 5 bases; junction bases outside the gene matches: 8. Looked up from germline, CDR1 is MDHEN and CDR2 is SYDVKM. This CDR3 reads CASSSSGTGGDQPQHF. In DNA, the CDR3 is TGTGCCAGCAGCTCTTCCGGGACAGGGGGCGATCAGCCCCAGCATTTT. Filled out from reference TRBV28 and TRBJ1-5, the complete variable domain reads DVKVTQSSRYLVKRTGEKVFLECVQDMDHENMFWYRQDPGLGLRLIYFSYDVKMKEKGDIPEGYSVSREKKERFSLILESASTNQTSMYLCASSSSGTGGDQPQHFGDGTRLSIL.

The CDR3 DNA sequence: TGTGCCAGCAGCCTACAGGGCCCAGGTTCACCCCTCCACTTT. This encodes CASSLQGPGSPLHF. The J gene is TRBJ1-6, the V gene TRBV7-9; the D gene is possibly TRBD1 (6 bases). The CDR3 has 14 amino acids. Between the trimmed V and J ends, which lost 5 bases and 9 bases, there was a span of 14 bases. The germline gives CDR1 SEHNR, CDR2 FQNEAQ (reference sequence).

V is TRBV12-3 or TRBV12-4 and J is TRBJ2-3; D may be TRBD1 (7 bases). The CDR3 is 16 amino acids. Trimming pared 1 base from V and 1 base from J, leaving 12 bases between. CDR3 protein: CASSLGQGEGTDTQYF. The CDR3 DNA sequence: TGTGCCAGCAGTTTAGGGCAGGGGGAGGGCACAGATACGCAGTATTTT.